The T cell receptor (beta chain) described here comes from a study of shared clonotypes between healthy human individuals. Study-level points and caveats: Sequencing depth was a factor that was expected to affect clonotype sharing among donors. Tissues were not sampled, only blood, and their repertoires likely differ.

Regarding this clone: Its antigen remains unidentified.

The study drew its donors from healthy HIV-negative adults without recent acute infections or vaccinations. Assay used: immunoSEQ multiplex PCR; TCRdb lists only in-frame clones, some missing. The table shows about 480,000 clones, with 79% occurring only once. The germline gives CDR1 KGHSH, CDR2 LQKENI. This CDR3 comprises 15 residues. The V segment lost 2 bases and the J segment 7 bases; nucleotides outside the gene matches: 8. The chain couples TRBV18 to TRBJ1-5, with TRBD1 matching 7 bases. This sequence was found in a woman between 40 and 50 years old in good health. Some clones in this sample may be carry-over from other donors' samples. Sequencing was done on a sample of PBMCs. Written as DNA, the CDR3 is TGTGCCAGCTCACCAGGGACAGCAGGTTCCCAGCCCCAGCATTTT. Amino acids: CASSPGTAGSQPQHF.